This passage covers 21 T cell receptor beta chains from one sample sequenced in a study of blood T cell repertoires in COVID-19. Generated by immunoSEQ multiplex PCR, the TCRdb table keeps only in-frame clones and is missing some. The sample yields some 200,000 clones, roughly 88% seen once. Sequencing was carried out using peripheral blood. These receptors originate from an elderly woman with acute or convalescent COVID-19.

This chain joins TRBV30 and TRBJ2-2, with D possibly matching TRBD2 (6 bases). V was shortened by 1 base and J by 3 bases, with 9 bases between the two germline ends. This CDR3 contains 14 residues. Per germline, CDR1 GTSNPN and CDR2 SVGIG (reference sequence). The CDR3 nucleotides are TGTGCCTGGAGTGCGGGAGTACACACCGGGGAGCTGTTTTTT. It specifies CAWSAGVHTGELFF.

The rearrangement links TRBV11-2 to TRBJ2-7; 8 bases align to TRBD2. The CDR3 is 13 residues long. Per germline, CDR1 SGHAT and CDR2 FQNNGV. V was clipped by 5 bases and J by 7 bases; unmatched bases: 7. CDR3 bases: TGTGCCAGCAGCCCCGGGGGGGCGGGTGAGCAGTACTTC. Translated, it gives CASSPGGAGEQYF.

The V and J genes are TRBV10-1 and TRBJ1-5; 7 nucleotides match TRBD1. Germline values: CDR1 WNHNN, CDR2 SYGVQD (reference sequence). V gave up 3 bases and J gave up 3 bases; unmatched junction bases: 8. CDR3 length: 16 residues. The CDR3 sequence is CASSDCRTGLNQPQHF. The CDR3 nucleotides read TGCGCCAGCAGTGATTGTAGGACAGGCCTCAATCAGCCCCAGCATTTT.

DNA of the CDR3: TGTGCCAGCAGTGATCCAGGAATGAACACTGAAGCTTTCTTT. Residues: CASSDPGMNTEAFF. The chain uses TRBV6-1 and TRBJ1-1; no firm D call. V lost 3 bases and J lost 0, with 8 bases in between. This CDR3 comprises 14 residues. Germline V CDR1 and CDR2: MNHNS, SASEGT.

Here the CDR3 DNA reads TGTGCCAGCAGTGAGTGGCAGGGAGGAAACACCATATATTTT. Translation: CASSEWQGGNTIYF. The chain is built from TRBV2 and TRBJ1-3, with D maybe TRBD1 (5 bases). This CDR3 has 14 residues. The V and J ends lost 3 bases and 4 bases respectively, with 10 bases between them. CDR1 and CDR2 from the germline V gene are SNHLY and FYNNEI.

Written as DNA, the CDR3 is TGTGCCAGCAGCTTGTCTACGGGTGAAGCTTTCTTT. It encodes CASSLSTGEAFF. The V gene is TRBV5-6, the J gene TRBJ1-1; D gene ambiguous. Germline CDR1 is SGHDT and CDR2 is YYEEEE. Trimming left V 1 base short and J 7 bases short, with 8 bases between. This CDR3 comprises 12 residues.

The rearrangement joins TRBV29-1 to TRBJ1-1, with 7 positions matching TRBD1. V was clipped by 0 bases and J by 10 bases; unmatched bases: 14. The CDR3 loop spans 15 amino acids. The germline CDR1 and CDR2 sequences are SQVTM and ANQGSEA. This chain's CDR3 is CSVEDRRQGEIGAFF. CDR3 nucleotide sequence: TGCAGCGTTGAAGATCGGCGGCAGGGGGAGATAGGAGCTTTCTTT.

The chain employs TRBV19 and TRBJ1-1; TRBD1 aligns across 8 bases. The CDR3 is 15 amino acids. With V trimmed by 5 bases and J by 4 bases, 9 bases remained unmatched. CDR1 and CDR2 from the germline V gene are LNHDA and SQIVND (reference sequence). CDR3 bases: TGTGCCAGTAGTCCCTATGGACAGGGAAGCACTGAAGCTTTCTTT. Its translation is CASSPYGQGSTEAFF. Complete variable domain (other parts from reference TRBV19 and TRBJ1-1): DGGITQSPKYLFRKEGQNVTLSCEQNLNHDAMYWYRQDPGQGLRLIYYSQIVNDFQKGDIAEGYSVSREKKESFPLTVTSAQKNPTAFYLCASSPYGQGSTEAFFGQGTRLTVV.

This clone was seen a few times. The CDR3, as DNA: TGTGCCAGCAGCTTGGGTACCGCCGGGTCCTACGAGCAGTACTTC. Amino acids: CASSLGTAGSYEQYF. V and J are TRBV7-6 and TRBJ2-7; D not resolved. The V and J ends lost 3 bases and 1 base respectively, with 13 bases between them. The CDR3 is 15 amino acids. Per germline, CDR1 SGHVS and CDR2 FNYEAQ.

This chain uses TRBV4-3 with TRBJ1-4; TRBD1 might be the D (6 bases). The CDR3 contains 15 residues. Germline assignment: CDR1 LGHNA and CDR2 YSLEER. The V gene lost 0 bases and the J gene lost 6 bases, with 11 bases spanning the gap. The CDR3 coding sequence is TGCGCCAGCAGCCAAGAAGGGCAGGGGCATGAAAAACTGTTTTTT. It encodes CASSQEGQGHEKLFF.

J is TRBJ1-1 and V is TRBV29-1; D not certain. V shed 6 bases and J shed 0 bases, with 14 bases lying between them. Germline loops: CDR1 SQVTM, CDR2 ANQGSEA. The CDR3 covers 14 residues. CDR3 DNA: TGCAGCGTATGGCCCCGTTCCATGAACACTGAAGCTTTCTTT. Residues: CSVWPRSMNTEAFF.

This clone was picked up a small number of times. CDR3 DNA: TGTGCCAGCAGCTTGAGGGTAGCGGGAGTGGAAAACATTCAGTACTTC. It translates to CASSLRVAGVENIQYF. V is TRBV5-4 and J is TRBJ2-4; 9 bases fit TRBD2. V lost 1 base and J lost 5; bases outside the gene matches: 7. There are 16 residues in the CDR3. Germline loops: CDR1 SGHNT, CDR2 YYREEE (reference sequence).

The chain uses TRBV9 and TRBJ1-6; 9 bases are a match to TRBD1. Germline V gives CDR1 SGDLS, CDR2 YYNGEE. CDR3 length equals 14 residues. V was pared by 4 bases and J by 10 bases, with 6 bases of the junction left unmatched. CDR3 region: CASSPRTGVSPLHF. The DNA of the CDR3 is TGTGCCAGCAGCCCCCGGACAGGGGTATCACCCCTCCACTTT.

The chain uses TRBV7-2 and TRBJ1-5; TRBD1 agrees at 7 bases. CDR3 size: 17 residues. Germline V lookup: CDR1 SGHTA, CDR2 FQGNSA. V gave up 5 bases and J gave up 3 bases; unmatched junction bases: 13. CDR3 in DNA: TGTGCCAGCAGCGTCCTGACCGGGACAGAATACAATCAGCCCCAGCATTTT. This encodes CASSVLTGTEYNQPQHF.

The chain combines TRBV7-3 with TRBJ2-7, with D tentatively TRBD1 (5 bases). The CDR3 has 11 amino acids. From germline, CDR1 is SGHTA and CDR2 FQGTGA. Deletions cut 8 bases from V and 9 bases from J, with 14 bases between. In nucleotides, the CDR3 is TGTGCCAGCGGATCAGACAGTCGGCAGTACTTC. It specifies CASGSDSRQYF. Full variable domain (outside the CDR3, taken from reference TRBV7-3 and TRBJ2-7): GAGVSQTPSNKVTEKGKYVELRCDPISGHTALYWYRQSLGQGPEFLIYFQGTGAADDSGLPNDRFFAVRPEGSVSTLKIQRTERGDSAVYLCASGSDSRQYFGPGTRLTVT.

This clone was found a few times. The chain carries TRBV2 and TRBJ1-4; 7 nucleotides align to TRBD1. The trim removed 8 bases at V and 1 base at J, leaving 7 bases unmatched. The CDR3 totals 15 residues. Germline assignment: CDR1 SNHLY and CDR2 FYNNEI. The CDR3: CASLRGRETNEKLFF. The CDR3 region has the DNA TGTGCCAGCCTGAGGGGGCGCGAAACTAATGAAAAACTGTTTTTT.

The V call is TRBV2, the J call TRBJ1-1; D is uncertain. This CDR3 spans 12 amino acids. CDR1 SNHLY and CDR2 FYNNEI come from the germline V gene. V lost 4 bases and J lost 5, with 8 bases in between. CDR3 in DNA: TGTGCCAGCAGTGTGGCGCGGACTGAAGCTTTCTTT. Translating gives CASSVARTEAFF.

The chain joins TRBV6-1 to TRBJ1-1, with 8 bases that match TRBD1. With V trimmed by 2 bases and J by 9 bases, 8 bases remained unmatched. The CDR3 extends over 14 amino acids. CDR1 MNHNS and CDR2 SASEGT come from the germline V gene. Written as DNA, the CDR3 is TGTGCCAGCAGTGAACCCGGACAGGGCGACCAAGCTTTCTTT. Translation gives CASSEPGQGDQAFF.

In this sample, this clone turned up a few times. For the CDR3, the DNA is TGTGCCATCACCCCGAGACAGGGGTATGCGGAGACCCAGTACTTC. Its translation: CAITPRQGYAETQYF. The rearrangement uses TRBV10-3 and TRBJ2-5; 8 nucleotides line up with TRBD1. CDR3 length: 15 residues. Germline CDR1 and CDR2: ENHRY and SYGVKD. V lost 7 bases, J lost 5 bases, and 12 bases stayed unmatched.

This chain joins TRBV18 and TRBJ2-1; weak D call: TRBD1 (5 bases). V was clipped by 2 bases and J by 0 bases, with 5 bases between them. From germline, CDR1 is KGHSH and CDR2 LQKENI. The CDR3 length is 14 residues. In DNA form, the CDR3 reads TGTGCCAGCTCACCAGACAGCTCCTACAATGAGCAGTTCTTC. This translates into CASSPDSSYNEQFF.

This CDR3 is CASSPSGGGNEQYF. DNA of the CDR3: TGTGCCAGCAGCCCCTCGGGGGGCGGGAACGAGCAGTACTTC. This chain uses TRBV5-4 with TRBJ2-7; D possibly corresponds to TRBD2 (7 bases). Trimming removed 4 bases at V and 5 bases at J, with 16 bases between. CDR3 length: 14 residues. The germline gives CDR1 SGHNT, CDR2 YYREEE (reference sequence).